Listed below are T cell receptor beta chains from one sample, sequenced in a study of Ad26.COV2.S vaccination and SARS-CoV-2 variants. Profiled with immunoSEQ multiplex PCR; TCRdb holds only in-frame clones, not every one. The table shows some 300,000 clones, with 70% to 90% occurring only once. This material consisted of peripheral blood, taken in a trial of Ad26.COV2.S vaccine versus placebo. Every receptor here comes from a person aged 18-65 years who received the Ad26.COV2.S COVID-19 vaccine or a placebo. Both conserved end residues are part of each CDR3. The D gene is left open where the match is weak. Clone size is stated in some rows and not others, as once, few, many or a class when expanded.

v_call	clone_size	d_call	j_call	cdr3_aa	cdr3_nt
TRBV5-1	.	TRBD2	TRBJ2-4	CASSPWTSAVQNIQYF	TGCGCCAGCAGCCCCTGGACTAGCGCTGTCCAAAACATTCAGTACTTC
TRBV29-1	few	.	TRBJ2-3	CSVEANTDTQYF	TGCAGCGTTGAAGCGAACACAGATACGCAGTATTTT
TRBV7-3	.	.	TRBJ2-3	CASSGGATDTQYF	TGTGCCAGCAGCGGCGGGGCTACAGATACGCAGTATTTT
TRBV11-1	once	.	TRBJ2-1	CASSRKGFSYNEQFF	TGTGCCAGCAGCCGCAAGGGGTTTTCCTACAATGAGCAGTTCTTC
TRBV9	once	.	TRBJ2-6	CASSVTGDSGANVLTF	TGTGCCAGCAGCGTGACAGGAGACTCTGGGGCCAACGTCCTGACTTTC
TRBV7-9	.	.	TRBJ1-3	CASSLKGSGSGNTIYF	TGTGCCAGCAGCTTAAAAGGCTCAGGATCTGGAAACACCATATATTTT
TRBV19	.	.	TRBJ1-2	CASSEARRYGYTF	TGTGCCAGTAGTGAGGCCAGACGCTATGGCTACACCTTC
TRBV29-1	.	TRBD1	TRBJ1-6	CAMGTGGGSPLHF	TGCGCGATGGGGACAGGGGGCGGTTCACCCCTCCACTTT
TRBV28	.	.	TRBJ1-1	CASSLSGSNTEAFF	TGTGCCAGCAGTTTGTCGGGGTCAAACACTGAAGCTTTCTTT
TRBV5-1	.	TRBD1	TRBJ1-1	CASSLSEYLRDSHTEAFF	TGCGCCAGCAGCTTGTCGGAGTATCTCCGGGACAGCCACACTGAAGCTTTCTTT
TRBV9	.	.	TRBJ2-3	CASSPSGTASTDTQYF	TGTGCCAGCAGCCCCTCCGGGACGGCTAGCACAGATACGCAGTATTTT
TRBV7-9	.	.	TRBJ2-3	CASSFDSTQYF	TGTGCCAGCAGCTTCGATTCTACGCAGTATTTT
TRBV6-9	few	.	TRBJ1-4	CASSYRATNEKLFF	TGTGCCAGCAGTTACAGAGCAACTAATGAAAAACTGTTTTTT
TRBV19	few	.	TRBJ2-1	CASSTGLPNNEQFF	TGTGCCAGTAGCACAGGCCTCCCTAACAATGAGCAGTTCTTC
TRBV7-2	.	.	TRBJ1-1	CASHMVGLGTEAFF	TGTGCCAGCCACATGGTCGGCCTAGGCACTGAAGCTTTCTTT
TRBV6-5	.	.	TRBJ2-1	CASRRQAGDEQFF	TGTGCCAGCAGGCGACAGGCGGGTGATGAGCAGTTCTTC
TRBV6-1	.	.	TRBJ1-5	CASSEGQWQPQHF	TGTGCCAGCAGTGAAGGTCAGTGGCAGCCCCAGCATTTT
TRBV7-3	.	TRBD2	TRBJ2-1	CASSLSGGAAYEQFF	TGTGCCAGCAGCCTTAGCGGGGGGGCCGCTTATGAGCAGTTCTTC
TRBV14	.	.	TRBJ2-4	CASSQDSGGTPGFPLAKNIQYF	TGTGCCAGCAGCCAAGACTCCGGCGGGACCCCTGGTTTTCCACTAGCCAAAAACATTCAGTACTTC
TRBV14	.	TRBD1	TRBJ1-2	CASSYYGQGGGYTF	TGTGCCAGCAGTTACTATGGACAGGGAGGAGGCTACACCTTC
TRBV15	once	TRBD2	TRBJ2-3	CATSSLPGLGTDTQYF	TGTGCCACCAGCAGCCTACCGGGACTAGGCACAGATACGCAGTATTTT